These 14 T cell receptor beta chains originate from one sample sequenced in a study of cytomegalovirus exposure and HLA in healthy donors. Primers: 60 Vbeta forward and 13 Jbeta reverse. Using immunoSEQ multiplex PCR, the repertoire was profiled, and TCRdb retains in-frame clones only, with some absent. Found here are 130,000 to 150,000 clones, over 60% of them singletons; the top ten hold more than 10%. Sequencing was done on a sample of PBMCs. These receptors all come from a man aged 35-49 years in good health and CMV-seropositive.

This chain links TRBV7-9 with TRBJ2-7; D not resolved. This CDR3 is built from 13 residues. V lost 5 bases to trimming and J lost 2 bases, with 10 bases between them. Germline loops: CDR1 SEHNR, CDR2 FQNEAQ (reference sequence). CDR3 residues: CASSKTPTYEQYF. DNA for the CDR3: TGTGCCAGCAGCAAGACACCCACCTACGAGCAGTACTTC.

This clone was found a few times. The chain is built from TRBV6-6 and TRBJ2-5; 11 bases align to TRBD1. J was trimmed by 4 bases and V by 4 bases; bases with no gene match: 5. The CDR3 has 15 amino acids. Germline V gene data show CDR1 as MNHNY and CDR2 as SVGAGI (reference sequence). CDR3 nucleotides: TGTGCCAGCAGTTCCCCGGGACAGGGGGGAGAGACCCAGTACTTC. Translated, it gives CASSSPGQGGETQYF.

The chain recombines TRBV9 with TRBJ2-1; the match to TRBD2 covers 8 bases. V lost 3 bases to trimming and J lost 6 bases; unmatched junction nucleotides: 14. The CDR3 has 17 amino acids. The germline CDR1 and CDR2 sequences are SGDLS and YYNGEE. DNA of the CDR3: TGTGCCAGCAGCGCCGGGACTAGGCCCTCGGGTTCCAATGAGCAGTTCTTC. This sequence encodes CASSAGTRPSGSNEQFF.

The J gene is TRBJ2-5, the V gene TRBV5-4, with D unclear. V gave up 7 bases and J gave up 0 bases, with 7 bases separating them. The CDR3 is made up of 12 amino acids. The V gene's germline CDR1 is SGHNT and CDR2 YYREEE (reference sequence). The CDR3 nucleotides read TGTGCCAGCGGAGTGAACCAAGAGACCCAGTACTTC. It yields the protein CASGVNQETQYF.

The CDR3 coding sequence is TGTGCCACCAGCACCAACCCCGGACAGAACACCGGGGAGCTGTTTTTT. This encodes CATSTNPGQNTGELFF. V is TRBV15 and J is TRBJ2-2, with D perhaps TRBD1 (5 bases). V was pared by 4 bases and J by 1 base, with 13 bases between. This CDR3 comprises 16 residues. Germline CDR1 is LNHNV and CDR2 is YYDKDF (reference sequence).

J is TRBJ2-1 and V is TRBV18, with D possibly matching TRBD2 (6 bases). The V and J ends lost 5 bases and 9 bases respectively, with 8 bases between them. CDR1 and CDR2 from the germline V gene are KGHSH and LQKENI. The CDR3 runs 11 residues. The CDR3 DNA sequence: TGTGCCAGCTCAACGGGGGTTGAGCAGTTCTTC. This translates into CASSTGVEQFF. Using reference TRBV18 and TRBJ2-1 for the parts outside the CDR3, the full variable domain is NAGVMQNPRHLVRRRGQEARLRCSPMKGHSHVYWYRQLPEEGLKFMVYLQKENIIDESGMPKERFSAEFPKEGPSILRIQQVVRGDSAAYFCASSTGVEQFFGPGTRLTVL.

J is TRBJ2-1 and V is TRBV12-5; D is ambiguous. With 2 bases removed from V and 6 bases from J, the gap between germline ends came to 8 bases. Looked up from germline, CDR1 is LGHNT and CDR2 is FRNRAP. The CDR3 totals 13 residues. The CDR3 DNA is TGTGCTAGTGGTTTGACCGGGTTCAATGAGCAGTTCTTC. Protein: CASGLTGFNEQFF.

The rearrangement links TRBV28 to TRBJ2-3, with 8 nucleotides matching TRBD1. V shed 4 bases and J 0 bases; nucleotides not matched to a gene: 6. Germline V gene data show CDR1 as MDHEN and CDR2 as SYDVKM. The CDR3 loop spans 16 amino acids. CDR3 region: CASSSTGGPSTDTQYF. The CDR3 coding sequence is TGTGCCAGCAGTTCTACAGGGGGGCCTAGCACAGATACGCAGTATTTT.

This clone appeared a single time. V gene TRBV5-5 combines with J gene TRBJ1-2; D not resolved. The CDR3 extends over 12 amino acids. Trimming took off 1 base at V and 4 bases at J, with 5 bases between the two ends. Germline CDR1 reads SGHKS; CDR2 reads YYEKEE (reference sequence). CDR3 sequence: CASSLNSYGYTF. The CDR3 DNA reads TGTGCCAGCAGCTTGAACAGCTATGGCTACACCTTC.

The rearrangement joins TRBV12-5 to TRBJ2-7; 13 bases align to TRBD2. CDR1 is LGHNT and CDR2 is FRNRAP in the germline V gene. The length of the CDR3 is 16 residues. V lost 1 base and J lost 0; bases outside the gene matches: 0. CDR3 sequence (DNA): TGTGCTAGTGGTTTGGGACTAGCGGGAGGCTCCTACGAGCAGTACTTC. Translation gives CASGLGLAGGSYEQYF.

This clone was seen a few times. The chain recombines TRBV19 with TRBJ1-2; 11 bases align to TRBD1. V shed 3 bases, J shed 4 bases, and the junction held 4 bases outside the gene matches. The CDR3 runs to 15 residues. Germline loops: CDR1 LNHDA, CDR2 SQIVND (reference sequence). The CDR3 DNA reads TGTGCCAGTAGTATCGGAGGGACAGGGGGCTATGGCTACACCTTC. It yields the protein CASSIGGTGGYGYTF. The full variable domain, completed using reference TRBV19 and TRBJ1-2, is DGGITQSPKYLFRKEGQNVTLSCEQNLNHDAMYWYRQDPGQGLRLIYYSQIVNDFQKGDIAEGYSVSREKKESFPLTVTSAQKNPTAFYLCASSIGGTGGYGYTFGSGTRLTVV.

The CDR3 DNA reads TGTGCCAGCACCCTGGGCCCCGGCCTGTTCACCTACAATGAGCAGTTCTTC. Encoded protein: CASTLGPGLFTYNEQFF. The chain joins TRBV12-1 to TRBJ2-1; the table's D gene call, TRBD1, was not cross checked with the DNA. TRBV12-1 is given as a pseudogene. The CDR3 contains 17 residues.

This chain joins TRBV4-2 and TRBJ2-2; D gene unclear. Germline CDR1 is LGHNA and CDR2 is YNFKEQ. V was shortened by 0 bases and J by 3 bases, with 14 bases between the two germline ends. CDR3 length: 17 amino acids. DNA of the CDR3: TGTGCCAGCAGCCAAGAAGTGCGCCCCGTCCACACCGGGGAGCTGTTTTTT. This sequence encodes CASSQEVRPVHTGELFF.

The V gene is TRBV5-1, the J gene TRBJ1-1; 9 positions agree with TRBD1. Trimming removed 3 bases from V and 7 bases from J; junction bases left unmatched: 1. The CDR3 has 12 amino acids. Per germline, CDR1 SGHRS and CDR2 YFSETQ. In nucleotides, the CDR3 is TGCGCCAGCAGCTGGGGACAGGGTGAAGCTTTCTTT. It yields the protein CASSWGQGEAFF.